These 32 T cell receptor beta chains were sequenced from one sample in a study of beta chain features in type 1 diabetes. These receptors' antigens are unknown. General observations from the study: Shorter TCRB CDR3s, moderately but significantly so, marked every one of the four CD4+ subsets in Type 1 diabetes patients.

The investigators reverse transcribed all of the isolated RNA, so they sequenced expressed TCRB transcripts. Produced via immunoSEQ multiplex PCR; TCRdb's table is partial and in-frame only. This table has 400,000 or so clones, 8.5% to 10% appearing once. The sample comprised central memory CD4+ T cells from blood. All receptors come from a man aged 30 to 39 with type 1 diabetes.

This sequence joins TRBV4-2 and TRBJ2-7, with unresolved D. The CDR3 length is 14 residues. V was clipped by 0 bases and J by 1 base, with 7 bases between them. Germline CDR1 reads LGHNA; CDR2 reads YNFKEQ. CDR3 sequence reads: CASSQDLVSYEQYF. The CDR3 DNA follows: TGTGCCAGCAGCCAAGATCTGGTGTCCTACGAGCAGTACTTC.

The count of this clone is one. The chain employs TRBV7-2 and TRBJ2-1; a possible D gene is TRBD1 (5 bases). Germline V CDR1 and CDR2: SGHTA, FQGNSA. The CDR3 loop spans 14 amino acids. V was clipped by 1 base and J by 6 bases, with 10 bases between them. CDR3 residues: CASSLVPGFNEQFF. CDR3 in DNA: TGTGCCAGCAGCTTAGTTCCAGGGTTCAATGAGCAGTTCTTC.

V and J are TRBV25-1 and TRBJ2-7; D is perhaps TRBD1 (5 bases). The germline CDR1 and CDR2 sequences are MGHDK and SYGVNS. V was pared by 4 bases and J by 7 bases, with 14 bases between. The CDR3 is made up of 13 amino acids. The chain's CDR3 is CASSVGHFGEQYF. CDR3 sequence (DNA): TGTGCCAGCAGTGTAGGACACTTTGGGGAGCAGTACTTC.

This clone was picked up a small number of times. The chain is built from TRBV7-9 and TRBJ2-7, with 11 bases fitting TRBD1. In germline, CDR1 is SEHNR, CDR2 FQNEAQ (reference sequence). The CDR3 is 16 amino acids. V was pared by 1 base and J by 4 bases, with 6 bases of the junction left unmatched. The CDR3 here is CASSLGWTGGEYEQYF. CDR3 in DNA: TGTGCCAGCAGCTTAGGATGGACAGGGGGCGAGTACGAGCAGTACTTC.

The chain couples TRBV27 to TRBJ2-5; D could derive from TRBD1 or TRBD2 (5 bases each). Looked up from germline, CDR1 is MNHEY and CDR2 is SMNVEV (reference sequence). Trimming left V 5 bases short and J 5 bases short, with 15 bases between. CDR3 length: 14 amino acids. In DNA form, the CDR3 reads TGTGCCAGCAGTCCCGGGGCTAGAAGGGAGACCCAGTACTTC. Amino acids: CASSPGARRETQYF.

The CDR3 loop is CASSVGTSGGYNEQFF. The CDR3, as DNA: TGTGCCAGCAGCGTCGGGACTAGCGGGGGGTACAATGAGCAGTTCTTC. V usage is TRBV5-4 and J usage is TRBJ2-1; 15 nucleotides align to TRBD2. Germline assignment: CDR1 SGHNT and CDR2 YYREEE (reference sequence). J lost 4 bases, V lost 4 bases, and 3 bases had no gene match. The CDR3 is 16 amino acids.

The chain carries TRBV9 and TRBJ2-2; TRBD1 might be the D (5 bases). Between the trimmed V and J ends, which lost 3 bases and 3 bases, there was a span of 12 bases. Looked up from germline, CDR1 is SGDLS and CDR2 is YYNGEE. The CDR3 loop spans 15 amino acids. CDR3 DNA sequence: TGTGCCAGCAGCGGACAGCCGGGCCACACCGGGGAGCTGTTTTTT. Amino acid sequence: CASSGQPGHTGELFF.

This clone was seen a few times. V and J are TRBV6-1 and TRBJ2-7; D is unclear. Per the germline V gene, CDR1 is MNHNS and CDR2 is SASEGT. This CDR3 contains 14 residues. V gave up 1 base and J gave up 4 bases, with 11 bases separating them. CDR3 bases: TGTGCCAGCAGTGAAGGATTGAACGGGTACGAGCAGTACTTC. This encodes CASSEGLNGYEQYF.

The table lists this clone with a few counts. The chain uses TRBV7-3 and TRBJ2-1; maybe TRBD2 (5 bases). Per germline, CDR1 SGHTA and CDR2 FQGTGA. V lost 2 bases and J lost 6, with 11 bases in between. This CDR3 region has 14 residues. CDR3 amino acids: CASSLSTGINEQFF. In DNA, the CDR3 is TGTGCCAGCAGCTTATCGACGGGAATCAATGAGCAGTTCTTC.

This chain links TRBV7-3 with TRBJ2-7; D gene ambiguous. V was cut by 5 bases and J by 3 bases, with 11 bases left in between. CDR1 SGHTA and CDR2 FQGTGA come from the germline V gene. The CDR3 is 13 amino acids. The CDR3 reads CASSVTPNYEQYF. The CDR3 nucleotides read TGTGCCAGCAGCGTTACCCCAAACTACGAGCAGTACTTC.

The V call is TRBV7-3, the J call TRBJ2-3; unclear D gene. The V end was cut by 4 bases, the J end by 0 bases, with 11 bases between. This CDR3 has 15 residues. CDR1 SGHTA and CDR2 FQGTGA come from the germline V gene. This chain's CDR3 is CASSYQAGSTDTQYF. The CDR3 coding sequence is TGTGCCAGCAGCTACCAGGCCGGAAGCACAGATACGCAGTATTTT.

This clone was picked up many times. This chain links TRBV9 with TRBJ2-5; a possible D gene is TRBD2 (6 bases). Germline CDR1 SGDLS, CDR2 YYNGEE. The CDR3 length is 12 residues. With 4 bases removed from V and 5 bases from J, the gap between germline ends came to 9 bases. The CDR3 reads CASSQAGETQYF. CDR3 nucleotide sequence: TGTGCCAGCAGCCAGGCGGGGGAGACCCAGTACTTC. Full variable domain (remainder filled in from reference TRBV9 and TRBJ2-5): DSGVTQTPKHLITATGQRVTLRCSPRSGDLSVYWYQQSLDQGLQFLIQYYNGEERAKGNILERFSAQQFPDLHSELNLSSLELGDSALYFCASSQAGETQYFGPGTRLLVL.

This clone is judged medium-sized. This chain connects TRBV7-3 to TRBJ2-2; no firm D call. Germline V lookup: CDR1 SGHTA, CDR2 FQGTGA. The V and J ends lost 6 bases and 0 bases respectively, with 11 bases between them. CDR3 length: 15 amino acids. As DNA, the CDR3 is TGTGCCAGCAGTCCCCTGGGTTCGAACACCGGGGAGCTGTTTTTT. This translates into CASSPLGSNTGELFF.

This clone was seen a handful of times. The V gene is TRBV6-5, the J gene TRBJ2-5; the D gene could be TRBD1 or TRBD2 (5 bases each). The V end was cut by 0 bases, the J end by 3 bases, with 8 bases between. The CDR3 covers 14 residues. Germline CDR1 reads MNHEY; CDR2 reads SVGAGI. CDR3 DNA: TGTGCCAGCAGTTACTCCGGGACCAAAGAGACCCAGTACTTC. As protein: CASSYSGTKETQYF.

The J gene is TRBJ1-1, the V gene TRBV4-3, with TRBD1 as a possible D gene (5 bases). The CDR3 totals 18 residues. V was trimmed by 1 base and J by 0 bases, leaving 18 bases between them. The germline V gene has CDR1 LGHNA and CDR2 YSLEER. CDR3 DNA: TGCGCCAGCAGCCAAGGACCGGGACCCGGGGGGGTGAACACTGAAGCTTTCTTT. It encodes CASSQGPGPGGVNTEAFF.

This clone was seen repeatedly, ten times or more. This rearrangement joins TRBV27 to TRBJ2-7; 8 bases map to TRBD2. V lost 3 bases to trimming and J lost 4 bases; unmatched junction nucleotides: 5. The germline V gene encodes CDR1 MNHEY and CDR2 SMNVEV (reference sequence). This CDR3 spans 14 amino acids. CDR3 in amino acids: CASSFIAGLYEQYF. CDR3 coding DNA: TGTGCCAGCAGTTTCATAGCGGGGCTATACGAGCAGTACTTC.

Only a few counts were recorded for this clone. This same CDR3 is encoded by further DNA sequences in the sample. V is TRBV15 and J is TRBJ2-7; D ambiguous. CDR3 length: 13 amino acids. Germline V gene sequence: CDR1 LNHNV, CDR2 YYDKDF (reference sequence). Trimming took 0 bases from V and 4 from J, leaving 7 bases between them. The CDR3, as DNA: TGTGCCACCAGCAGAGATCGCGGTTACGAGCAGTACTTC. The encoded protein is CATSRDRGYEQYF.

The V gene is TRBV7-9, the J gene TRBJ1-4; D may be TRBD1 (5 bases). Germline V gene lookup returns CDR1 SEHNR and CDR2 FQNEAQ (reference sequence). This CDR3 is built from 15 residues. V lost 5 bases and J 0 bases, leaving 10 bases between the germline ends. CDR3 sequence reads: CASSAGRATNEKLFF. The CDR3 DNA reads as TGTGCCAGCAGCGCAGGGAGGGCAACTAATGAAAAACTGTTTTTT.

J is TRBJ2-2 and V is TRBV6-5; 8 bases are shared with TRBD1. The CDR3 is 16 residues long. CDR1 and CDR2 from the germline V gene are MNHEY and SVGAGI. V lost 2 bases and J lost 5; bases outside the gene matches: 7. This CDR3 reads CASSYGPGGQTGELFF. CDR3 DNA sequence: TGTGCCAGCAGTTACGGCCCAGGGGGCCAGACCGGGGAGCTGTTTTTT.

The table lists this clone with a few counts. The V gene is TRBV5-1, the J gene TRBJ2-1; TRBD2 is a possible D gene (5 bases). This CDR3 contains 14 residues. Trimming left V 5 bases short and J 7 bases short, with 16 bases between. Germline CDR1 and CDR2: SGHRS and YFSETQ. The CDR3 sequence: CASSTGLGGNEQFF. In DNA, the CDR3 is TGCGCCAGCAGTACCGGACTCGGTGGAAATGAGCAGTTCTTC.

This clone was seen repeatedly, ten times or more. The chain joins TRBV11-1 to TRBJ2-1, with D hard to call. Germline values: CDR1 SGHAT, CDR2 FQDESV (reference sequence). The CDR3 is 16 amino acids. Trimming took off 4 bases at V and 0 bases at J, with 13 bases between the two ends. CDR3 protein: CASSSGETRSYNEQFF. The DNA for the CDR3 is TGTGCCAGCAGCTCGGGTGAGACTCGCTCCTACAATGAGCAGTTCTTC. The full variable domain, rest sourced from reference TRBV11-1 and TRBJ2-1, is EAEVAQSPRYKITEKSQAVAFWCDPISGHATLYWYRQILGQGPELLVQFQDESVVDDSQLPKDRFSAERLKGVDSTLKIQPAELGDSAMYLCASSSGETRSYNEQFFGPGTRLTVL.

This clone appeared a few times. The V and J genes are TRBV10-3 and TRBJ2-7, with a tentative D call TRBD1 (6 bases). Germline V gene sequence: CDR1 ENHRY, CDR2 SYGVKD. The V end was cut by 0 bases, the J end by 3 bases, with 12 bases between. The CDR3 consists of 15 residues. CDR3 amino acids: CAISESGGDDYEQYF. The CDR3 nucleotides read TGTGCCATCAGTGAGTCAGGGGGTGATGACTACGAGCAGTACTTC.

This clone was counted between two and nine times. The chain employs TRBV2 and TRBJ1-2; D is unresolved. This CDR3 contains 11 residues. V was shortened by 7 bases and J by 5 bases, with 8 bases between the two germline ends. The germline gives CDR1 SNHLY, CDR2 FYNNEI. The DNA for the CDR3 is TGTGCCAGCACTCCTGGGTATGGCTACACCTTC. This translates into CASTPGYGYTF.

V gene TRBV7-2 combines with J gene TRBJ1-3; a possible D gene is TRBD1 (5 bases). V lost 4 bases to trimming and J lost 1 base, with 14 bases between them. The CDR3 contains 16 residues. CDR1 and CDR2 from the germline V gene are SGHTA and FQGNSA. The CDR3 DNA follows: TGTGCCAGCAGCTCCTGGCGGGGGGAATCTGGAAACACCATATATTTT. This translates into CASSSWRGESGNTIYF.

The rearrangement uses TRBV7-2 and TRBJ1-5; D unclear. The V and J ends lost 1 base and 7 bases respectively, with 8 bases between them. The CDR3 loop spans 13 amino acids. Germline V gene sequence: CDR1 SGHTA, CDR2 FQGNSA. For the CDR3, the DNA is TGTGCCAGCAGCTTAGAGGACTGGCAGCCCCAGCATTTT. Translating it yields CASSLEDWQPQHF.

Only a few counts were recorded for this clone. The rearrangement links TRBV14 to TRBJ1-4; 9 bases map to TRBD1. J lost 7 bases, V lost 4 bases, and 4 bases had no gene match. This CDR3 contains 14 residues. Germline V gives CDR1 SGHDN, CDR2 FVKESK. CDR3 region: CASSPRTGAEKLFF. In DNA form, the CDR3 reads TGTGCCAGCAGCCCGCGGACAGGGGCTGAAAAACTGTTTTTT.

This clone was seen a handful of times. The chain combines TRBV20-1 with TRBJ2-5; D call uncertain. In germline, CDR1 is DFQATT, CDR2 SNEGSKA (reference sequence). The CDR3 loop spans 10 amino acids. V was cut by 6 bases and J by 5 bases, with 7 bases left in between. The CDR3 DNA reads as TGCAGTGCCCACTGGGAGACCCAGTACTTC. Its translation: CSAHWETQYF.

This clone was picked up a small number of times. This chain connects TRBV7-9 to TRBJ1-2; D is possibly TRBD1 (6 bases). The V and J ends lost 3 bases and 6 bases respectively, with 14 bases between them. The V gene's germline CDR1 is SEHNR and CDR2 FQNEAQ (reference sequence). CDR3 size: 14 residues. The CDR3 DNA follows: TGTGCCAGCAGCTTTCAGGGGAATGTACATGGCTACACCTTC. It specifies CASSFQGNVHGYTF.

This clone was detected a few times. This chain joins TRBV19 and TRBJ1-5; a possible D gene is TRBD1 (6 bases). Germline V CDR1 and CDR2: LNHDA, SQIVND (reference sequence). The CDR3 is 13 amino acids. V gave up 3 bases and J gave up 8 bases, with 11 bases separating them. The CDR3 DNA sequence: TGTGCCAGTAGTATTGCCCGGGACAAGCCCCAGCATTTT. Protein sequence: CASSIARDKPQHF.

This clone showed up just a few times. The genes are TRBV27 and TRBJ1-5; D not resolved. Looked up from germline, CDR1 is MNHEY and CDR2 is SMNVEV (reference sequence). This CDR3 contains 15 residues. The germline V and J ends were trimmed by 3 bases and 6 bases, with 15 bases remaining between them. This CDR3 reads CASSFRGVGSQPQHF. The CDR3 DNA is TGTGCCAGCAGTTTTCGGGGAGTCGGCAGTCAGCCCCAGCATTTT.

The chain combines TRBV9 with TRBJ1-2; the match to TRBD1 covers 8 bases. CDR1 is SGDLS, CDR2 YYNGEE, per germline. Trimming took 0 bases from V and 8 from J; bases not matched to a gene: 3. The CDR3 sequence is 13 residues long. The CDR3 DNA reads TGTGCCAGCAGCGTAGGTGCAGGGGGCGGCTACACCTTC. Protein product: CASSVGAGGGYTF.

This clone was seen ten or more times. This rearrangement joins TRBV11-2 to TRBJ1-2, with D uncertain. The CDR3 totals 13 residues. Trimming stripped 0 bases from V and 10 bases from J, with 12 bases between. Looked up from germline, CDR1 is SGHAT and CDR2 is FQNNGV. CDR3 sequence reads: CASSLDRQTLYTF. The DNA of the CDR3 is TGTGCCAGCAGCTTAGATCGGCAGACCCTCTACACCTTC.